The text below deals with one TCR beta chain. Its antigen remains unknown. Sequencing was performed with immunoSEQ multiplex PCR; in TCRdb, only in-frame clones are kept and a portion is missing. The sample lists tens of thousands of clones; around 79% were seen once. V lost 4 bases, J lost 2 bases, and 8 bases stayed unmatched. The length of the CDR3 is 17 residues. CDR1 and CDR2 from the germline V gene are SGDLS and YYNGEE. These data originate in a study of vaccination effects on CD4 cells after COVID-19. Antigen-specific CD4+ T cells were expanded with viral peptide pools in the ViraFEST assay before sequencing. Subsequent to a culture period of about nine days, CD4+ T cells were isolated. Neither prior SARS-CoV-2 infection nor positive nucleocapsid antibodies were present in the vaccine recipients.

Source: CD4+ T cells from PBMCs cultured with HCoV-NL63 spike peptides, taken before COVID-19 vaccination. V gene TRBV9 combines with J gene TRBJ2-7, with 14 bases matching TRBD2. This clonotype originated in a human donor who received a COVID-19 vaccine. The CDR3 loop is CASSKGLAGAVPYEQYF. CDR3 DNA sequence: TGTGCCAGCAGCAAGGGACTAGCGGGGGCCGTCCCCTACGAGCAGTACTTC.